A single sample gave rise to the 5 T cell receptor beta chains below, sequenced in a study of OX40 agonist ivuxolimab in advanced cancers. TCRdb's copy holds only in-frame clones and misses some; the assay was immunoSEQ multiplex PCR. The sample lists 100,000 to 130,000 clones, about 91% seen once, with 0.66% in the top ten. The sequencing used CD4+ or CD8+ T cells sorted from blood, collected in a trial of the OX40 agonist ivuxolimab. The receptors derive from an adult with an advanced solid tumor such as melanoma, head and neck, liver or kidney cancer.

The gene calls are TRBV7-9 and TRBJ1-5; no firm D call. This CDR3 is 13 amino acids long. Trimming shortened V by 6 bases and J by 2 bases, and 8 bases separated the two germline ends. Germline-derived CDR1 and CDR2 are SEHNR and FQNEAQ (reference sequence). The CDR3 here is CASSRSGNQPQHF. Written as DNA, the CDR3 is TGTGCCAGCAGTCGCTCGGGCAATCAGCCCCAGCATTTT. The entire variable domain, with the rest obtained from reference TRBV7-9 and TRBJ1-5, is as follows: DTGVSQNPRHKITKRGQNVTFRCDPISEHNRLYWYRQTLGQGPEFLTYFQNEAQLEKSRLLSDRFSAERPKGSFSTLEIQRTEQGDSAMYLCASSRSGNQPQHFGDGTRLSIL.

The rearrangement joins TRBV5-1 to TRBJ2-5; the D gene is possibly TRBD1 (6 bases). The germline V gene has CDR1 SGHRS and CDR2 YFSETQ. CDR3 length: 14 amino acids. V was shortened by 2 bases and J by 5 bases, with 13 bases between the two germline ends. The DNA of the CDR3 is TGCGCCAGCAGCTTCATCACAGGGCGGGAGACCCAGTACTTC. Translated, it gives CASSFITGRETQYF.

The chain carries TRBV6-5 and TRBJ2-5; TRBD2 matches at 7 bases. J gave up 5 bases and V 10 bases, and 10 bases lay outside the gene matches. Germline assignment: CDR1 MNHEY and CDR2 SVGAGI. This CDR3 has 13 amino acids. The CDR3 DNA reads as TGTGCCACCACCAAACTAGCGACCGAGACCCAGTACTTC. Translating gives CATTKLATETQYF.

The chain carries TRBV12-5 and TRBJ2-2; D gene ambiguous. The CDR3 runs to 15 residues. Germline V lookup: CDR1 LGHNT, CDR2 FRNRAP. Trimming removed 7 bases at V and 4 bases at J, with 16 bases between. The CDR3 nucleotides read TGTGCTAGTGAAACGGACGCCTCGGGCACCGGGGAGCTGTTTTTT. It yields the protein CASETDASGTGELFF.

V gene TRBV18 combines with J gene TRBJ2-2; D may be TRBD2 (5 bases). Germline loops: CDR1 KGHSH, CDR2 LQKENI. The CDR3 sequence is 16 residues long. Trimming took off 0 bases at V and 5 bases at J, with 13 bases between the two ends. DNA of the CDR3: TGTGCCAGCTCACCACCGGGAGTCGGGGAGACCGGGGAGCTGTTTTTT. Residues: CASSPPGVGETGELFF.